This T cell receptor (beta chain) appears in the sequencing data of a study of regulatory T cells listed by TCRdb under 2018. Describing the broader study: The study compared T-cell receptor beta repertoires of sorted regulatory, conventional CD4+ and CD8+ T cells between CD3G-deficient patients and healthy controls. Study-wide conclusions, independent of this receptor: In patients, repertoires had restricted unique TRB V-J pairs and skewed V and J gene usage, with regulatory T cells showing the most marked changes. Hydrophobic residues at CDR3 positions 6 and 7 were enriched in conventional CD4+ T cells from CD3G-deficient patients, suggesting more self-reactive specificities.

Evidence of autoimmunity was found in all CD3G-deficient patients, and more severe autoimmunity was observed in two of the patients. At the time of testing, the patients were between 2 and 39 years old, and their CD4+ and CD8+ T cells had reduced naive proportions and increased memory proportions. CD4+ cells were FACS-sorted into CD25-high CD127-low regulatory T cells and CD25-low CD127-high conventional CD4+ T cells. Six or seven individuals with CD3G deficiency were included in the patient group. Patient samples and clinical data came from an international physician network spanning the United States, Europe and Asia. Peripheral blood mononuclear cells were isolated by Ficoll density separation. The multiplex PCR used 52 forward TRBV primers and 13 reverse TRBJ primers, with assay-based and computational corrections for amplification bias. Rearranged TRB loci were amplified from genomic DNA by multiplex PCR within the immunoSEQ assay. TRB amplicons were sequenced using an Illumina HiSeq platform. The original pipeline was this. Custom algorithms error-filtered the raw sequences and aligned the raw sequences to reference gene sequences, after which the immunoSEQ online tools were used for analysis. The frequencies of productive and nonproductive TRB rearrangements were evaluated among unique sequences as well as among total sequences. The likelihood of self-reactivity was estimated by examining two features, hydrophobicity and amino acid composition, of TRB CDR3 positions 6 and 7. Group comparisons used t tests, Mann-Whitney tests or two-way ANOVA run in Prism software. TCRdb limited this immuneACCESS table to in-frame rearrangements with V and J called. A share of clones is missing; checked studies link under half to unresolved V genes, and the rest is unexplained. Clonal size and the V and J genes are those of that table, whereas D and trimming came from the DNA. The sample yields about 29,000 clones; approximately 90% were counted once. About 1.4% of the sample comes from the top ten.

Comments on this clone: The antigen it recognizes is unknown. Per-base qualities were not stored, and no clone one base away is much larger.

V has 4 bases trimmed and J has 2 bases trimmed; junction bases matching no gene number 7. Counted from cysteine to phenylalanine, this CDR3 has 15 amino acids. Here the CDR3 DNA is all that survives: 45 bases in frame from base 1. CDR1 and CDR2 are read off the germline V gene as SGHRS and YFSETQ. The sequence is built from TRBV5-1 and TRBJ2-3; the central 7 bases match TRBD1. The source is a person aged 18-29 years with CD3G deficiency. Sequenced: conventional CD4+ T cells sorted from blood. The CDR3: CASSRLTGDTDTQYF. The nucleotide sequence reads TGCGCCAGCAGCCGACTCACAGGGGACACAGATACGCAGTATTTT.